Each of the 6 T cell receptor beta chains below was sequenced from the same sample in a study of post-analysis software for immune sequencing data. Prepared TCR beta cDNA libraries contained unique molecular identifiers. TCRdb redid the calling of the PCR reads with MiXCR, one entry per CDR3 protein. The data show 650,000 to 850,000 distinct CDR3 sequences, 53% seen once. Study-level findings and limits: Patients had higher frequencies than controls of roughly five TRBV segments, including TRBV5-6, TRBV5-1 and TRBV20-1.

For these receptors, no antigen is known. The source material was blood. These receptors originate from a girl aged 5-17 years with multiple sclerosis.

This clonotype is a singleton in its sample. The V gene is TRBV7-2, the J gene TRBJ2-1, with 10 bases matching TRBD2. The CDR3 spans 19 residues. J was trimmed by 0 bases and V by 2 bases; bases with no gene match: 10. Germline CDR1 SGHTA, CDR2 FQGNSA. The CDR3: CASSLRVAGGTSSYNEQFF. The DNA for the CDR3 is TGTGCCAGCAGCTTAAGGGTAGCGGGAGGAACCTCCTCCTACAATGAGCAGTTCTTC.

This clonotype has just a few counts. The DNA of the CDR3 is TGCAGCGCAGCGCTTGGCTCCTACAATGAGCAGTTCTTC. Its translation: CSAALGSYNEQFF. V is TRBV29-1 and J is TRBJ2-1, with D unresolved. CDR1 is SQVTM, CDR2 ANQGSEA, per germline. Trimming removed 7 bases from V and 0 bases from J, with 10 bases in between. The CDR3 length is 13 residues.

The rearrangement uses TRBV20-1 and TRBJ2-4; D might be TRBD1 or TRBD2, each matching 5 bases. The J call is uncertain, as TRBJ2-7 better fits the DNA end. The CDR3 is 14 residues long. Germline CDR1 DFQATT, CDR2 SNEGSKA (reference sequence). The CDR3 loop reads CSAIRDVGPYEQYF. CDR3 DNA sequence: TGCAGTGCTATAAGGGACGTCGGCCCCTACGAGCAGTACTTC.

The chain links TRBV15 to TRBJ2-5; the D gene could be TRBD1 or TRBD2 (5 bases each). The CDR3 length is 16 residues. V dropped 1 base and J dropped 0 bases, with 12 bases sitting between them. CDR1 is LNHNV, CDR2 YYDKDF, per germline (reference sequence). CDR3 residues: CATSRGGDPYQETQYF. Here the CDR3 DNA reads TGTGCCACCAGCAGAGGAGGGGACCCGTACCAAGAGACCCAGTACTTC.

The genes are TRBV20-1 and TRBJ2-1; 7 bases fit TRBD2. Germline-derived CDR1 and CDR2 are DFQATT and SNEGSKA (reference sequence). J was trimmed by 10 bases and V by 1 base; bases with no gene match: 4. The CDR3 spans 12 residues. DNA for the CDR3: TGCAGTGCTAGAGGGATAGCGGGCGAGCAGTTCTTC. Translated: CSARGIAGEQFF.

This clonotype turned up a few times. The V and J genes are TRBV5-1 and TRBJ2-1; the D is unclear. The germline gives CDR1 SGHRS, CDR2 YFSETQ. V lost 0 bases and J 8 bases, leaving 18 bases between the germline ends. The CDR3 loop spans 16 amino acids. CDR3 sequence reads: CASSLESPGARDEQFF. The CDR3, as DNA: TGCGCCAGCAGCTTGGAGTCCCCGGGTGCGCGCGATGAGCAGTTCTTC.